The 17 T cell receptor beta chains below all came from one sample that was sequenced in a study of blood T cell repertoires in COVID-19. Assay used: immunoSEQ multiplex PCR; TCRdb lists only in-frame clones, some missing. There are fewer than 350,000 clones in the sample; around nine tenths occur only once, and roughly 8.5% lies in the top ten. Sequenced sample: peripheral blood. These receptor sequences come from a man aged 35-49 years with active or convalescent COVID-19.

The chain is built from TRBV28 and TRBJ1-1, with TRBD1 as a possible D gene (5 bases). The V end lost 2 bases, the J end lost 5 bases, and 12 bases lay between the germline ends. The germline V gene encodes CDR1 MDHEN and CDR2 SYDVKM. The CDR3 contains 14 residues. The CDR3 is CASSLTLTATEAFF. The CDR3 region has the DNA TGTGCCAGCAGTTTAACTCTGACAGCAACTGAAGCTTTCTTT.

This chain uses TRBV19 with TRBJ2-1; TRBD2 aligns across 12 bases. CDR1 and CDR2 from the germline V gene are LNHDA and SQIVND (reference sequence). J lost 4 bases, V lost 2 bases, and 3 bases had no gene match. The length of the CDR3 is 16 residues. The CDR3 DNA is TGTGCCAGTAGTATAAGAGGACTAGCGGGATACAATGAGCAGTTCTTC. Its protein is CASSIRGLAGYNEQFF.

The chain employs TRBV13 and TRBJ1-5, with a possible D match to TRBD1 (6 bases). CDR1 is PRHDT and CDR2 is FYEKMQ in the germline V gene (reference sequence). This CDR3 comprises 15 residues. V was cut by 3 bases and J by 5 bases, with 14 bases left in between. CDR3 amino acids: CASSLPRGCYQPQHF. CDR3 nucleotides: TGTGCCAGCAGCTTGCCTAGGGGGTGTTATCAGCCCCAGCATTTT.

This clone is a singleton in its sample. The genes are TRBV24-1 and TRBJ2-1; 10 bases fit TRBD2. The CDR3 has 16 amino acids. V trimming: 3 bases; J trimming: 8 bases; junction bases outside the gene matches: 9. CDR1 is KGHDR and CDR2 is SFDVKD in the germline V gene. The CDR3 protein is CATSDPLAGVSDEQFF. DNA for the CDR3: TGTGCCACCAGTGATCCTCTAGCGGGAGTCTCGGATGAGCAGTTCTTC.

The CDR3 is CATRERGLNTGELFF. The CDR3 DNA follows: TGTGCCACCCGGGAGCGGGGACTAAACACCGGGGAGCTGTTTTTT. The gene calls are TRBV19 and TRBJ2-2, with 7 bases that match TRBD2. The junction had 10 bases not matched to a gene; V was cut back by 10 bases and J by 2 bases. The CDR3 length is 15 residues. From germline, CDR1 is LNHDA and CDR2 SQIVND (reference sequence).

There are a few counts of this clone. The chain employs TRBV7-2 and TRBJ1-2; 7 bases match TRBD1. The trim removed 5 bases at V and 4 bases at J, leaving 7 bases unmatched. The CDR3 is 14 amino acids. Germline V lookup: CDR1 SGHTA, CDR2 FQGNSA. CDR3 region: CASSPGGISYGYTF. The CDR3 nucleotides are TGTGCCAGCAGCCCAGGGGGGATTAGCTATGGCTACACCTTC.

The chain employs TRBV5-1 and TRBJ2-2; TRBD2 is a possible D gene (5 bases). This CDR3 is built from 15 residues. Germline V gene data show CDR1 as SGHRS and CDR2 as YFSETQ. Deletions cut 4 bases from V and 5 bases from J, with 15 bases between. CDR3 DNA sequence: TGCGCCAGCAGCCCTGGAACAGAGGGTACCGGGGAGCTGTTTTTT. Translated: CASSPGTEGTGELFF.

The CDR3 here is CATSRASNTEAFF. In nucleotides, the CDR3 is TGTGCCACCAGCAGAGCTTCGAACACTGAAGCTTTCTTT. The V and J genes are TRBV15 and TRBJ1-1; D call uncertain. CDR1 and CDR2 from the germline V gene are LNHNV and YYDKDF (reference sequence). Trimming left V 1 base short and J 1 base short, with 4 bases between. This CDR3 region has 13 residues.

V gene TRBV7-6 combines with J gene TRBJ2-3; 9 nucleotides match TRBD2. The CDR3 spans 15 residues. Per germline, CDR1 SGHVS and CDR2 FNYEAQ. V was pared by 5 bases and J by 5 bases, with 8 bases of the junction left unmatched. CDR3 residues: CASSEGPTSGDTQYF. CDR3 DNA sequence: TGTGCCAGCAGCGAAGGTCCGACTAGCGGAGATACGCAGTATTTT.

The rearrangement uses TRBV5-1 and TRBJ2-1; D remains unclear. CDR1 SGHRS and CDR2 YFSETQ come from the germline V gene. The length of the CDR3 is 13 residues. V was cut by 1 base and J by 5 bases, with 7 bases left in between. CDR3 in amino acids: CASSLSPNNEQFF. DNA of the CDR3: TGCGCCAGCAGCTTGAGCCCGAACAATGAGCAGTTCTTC.

V gene TRBV2 combines with J gene TRBJ1-3; D perhaps matches TRBD1 (6 bases). V was trimmed by 4 bases and J by 1 base, leaving 14 bases between them. Germline CDR1 SNHLY, CDR2 FYNNEI. The CDR3 is made up of 16 amino acids. CDR3 sequence (DNA): TGTGCCAGCAGTGTTCTTAAGGGGGGGTCTGGAAACACCATATATTTT. Residues: CASSVLKGGSGNTIYF.

This clone was picked up one time. This chain joins TRBV21-1 and TRBJ2-7; the table assigns TRBD2, which was not confirmed against the DNA. TRBV21-1 is a known pseudogene. CDR3 length: 15 amino acids. CDR3 nucleotides: TGTGCCAGCAGCAAAGGTCGACTAGCGGGAGTTGAGCAGTACTTC. Its translation is CASSKGRLAGVEQYF.

The chain joins TRBV5-5 to TRBJ2-4; TRBD1 aligns across 8 bases. The CDR3 has 16 amino acids. Per the germline V gene, CDR1 is SGHKS and CDR2 is YYEKEE (reference sequence). After removal of 0 bases from V and 7 bases from J, the junction contained 9 bases not matched to a gene. Written as DNA, the CDR3 is TGTGCCAGCAGCTTGGGCCTCGGGACAGGCTCGAACATTCAGTACTTC. Translation gives CASSLGLGTGSNIQYF.

The V gene is TRBV10-3, the J gene TRBJ2-7, with 12 bases identical to TRBD2. Trimming removed 4 bases from V and 0 bases from J; junction bases left unmatched: 4. Per the germline V gene, CDR1 is ENHRY and CDR2 is SYGVKD. The CDR3 is made up of 16 amino acids. For the CDR3, the DNA is TGTGCCATCAGTGTCGCTAGCGGGAGGGGCTCCTACGAGCAGTACTTC. Translation: CAISVASGRGSYEQYF.

J is TRBJ1-2 and V is TRBV6-1; 11 bases agree with TRBD1. This CDR3 has 17 amino acids. CDR1 is MNHNS and CDR2 is SASEGT in the germline V gene. Trimming cost V 2 bases and J 6 bases; bases outside gene matches: 11. As DNA, the CDR3 is TGTGCCAGCAGTGAACCAATAGCGGGACAGGGGGGCCATGGCTACACCTTC. As protein: CASSEPIAGQGGHGYTF.

The chain employs TRBV9 and TRBJ2-3, with TRBD2 matching 11 bases. V gave up 6 bases and J gave up 9 bases; unmatched junction bases: 12. The CDR3 extends over 15 amino acids. CDR1 and CDR2 from the germline V gene are SGDLS and YYNGEE. CDR3 in amino acids: CASKAGTSGSRTQYF. The DNA for the CDR3 is TGTGCCAGCAAGGCGGGAACTAGCGGGAGTCGAACGCAGTATTTT. The whole variable domain, remainder taken from reference TRBV9 and TRBJ2-3, is DSGVTQTPKHLITATGQRVTLRCSPRSGDLSVYWYQQSLDQGLQFLIQYYNGEERAKGNILERFSAQQFPDLHSELNLSSLELGDSALYFCASKAGTSGSRTQYFGPGTRLTVL.

This clone appeared once. The chain recombines TRBV11-2 with TRBJ2-2; tentatively, D is TRBD1 (6 bases). The V gene lost 4 bases and the J gene lost 5 bases, with 11 bases spanning the gap. CDR3 length equals 14 residues. Germline loops: CDR1 SGHAT, CDR2 FQNNGV. CDR3 in DNA: TGTGCCAGCAGCTCTGACAGGAAAACCGGGGAGCTGTTTTTT. Its protein is CASSSDRKTGELFF. Based on the CDR3 plus reference TRBV11-2 and TRBJ2-2, the full variable domain is EAGVAQSPRYKIIEKRQSVAFWCNPISGHATLYWYQQILGQGPKLLIQFQNNGVVDDSQLPKDRFSAERLKGVDSTLKIQPAKLEDSAVYLCASSSDRKTGELFFGEGSRLTVL.